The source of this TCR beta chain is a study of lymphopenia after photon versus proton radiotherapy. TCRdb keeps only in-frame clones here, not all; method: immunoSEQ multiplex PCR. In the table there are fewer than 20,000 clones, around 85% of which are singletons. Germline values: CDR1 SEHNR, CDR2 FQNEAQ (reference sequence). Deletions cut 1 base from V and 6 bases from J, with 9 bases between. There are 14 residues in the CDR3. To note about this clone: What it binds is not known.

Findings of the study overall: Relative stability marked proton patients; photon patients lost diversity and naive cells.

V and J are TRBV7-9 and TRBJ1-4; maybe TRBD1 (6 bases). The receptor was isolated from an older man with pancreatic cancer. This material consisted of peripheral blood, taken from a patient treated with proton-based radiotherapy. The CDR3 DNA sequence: TGTGCCAGCAGCTTAGGGACAGCGGATGAAAAACTGTTTTTT. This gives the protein CASSLGTADEKLFF.